Sequencing of this TCR beta chain was carried out in a study of blood T cell repertoires in COVID-19. As for the study in general: Whether acute or convalescent, the COVID-19 samples came from the United States, Italy and Spain.

Original processing notes: Amplification from reference gene primers served as the basis for estimated nucleated cell counts. Here immunoSEQ multiplex PCR was the method, and the copy in TCRdb shows in-frame clones only, minus some. The V and J calls and clone size were taken over from that table, and D and trimming were inferred from the DNA. The sample holds some 370,000 clones, roughly 89% seen once. The sample comprised peripheral blood. The sequence was obtained from a young man with active or convalescent COVID-19.

In DNA form, the CDR3 reads TGTGCCAGCAGCTTCTTTCACCGGGACAAATACGAGCAGTACTTC. Protein sequence: CASSFFHRDKYEQYF. This rearrangement joins TRBV11-2 to TRBJ2-7, with a possible D match to TRBD1 (6 bases). Germline V gene data show CDR1 as SGHAT and CDR2 as FQNNGV. V shed 3 bases and J shed 4 bases, with 16 bases lying between them. The CDR3 runs 15 residues.